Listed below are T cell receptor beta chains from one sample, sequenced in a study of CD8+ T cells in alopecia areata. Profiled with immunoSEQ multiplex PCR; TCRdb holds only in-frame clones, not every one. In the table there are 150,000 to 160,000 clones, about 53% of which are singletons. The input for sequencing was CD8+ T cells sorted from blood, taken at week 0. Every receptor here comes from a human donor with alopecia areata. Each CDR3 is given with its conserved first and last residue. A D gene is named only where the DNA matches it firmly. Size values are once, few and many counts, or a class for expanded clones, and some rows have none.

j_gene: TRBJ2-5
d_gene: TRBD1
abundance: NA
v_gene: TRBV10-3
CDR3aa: CAIRETGDETQYF
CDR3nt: TGTGCCATCAGGGAAACAGGGGACGAGACCCAGTACTTC

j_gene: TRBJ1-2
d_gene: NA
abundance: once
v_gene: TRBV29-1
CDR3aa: CSVEWGAGYTF
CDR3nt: TGCAGCGTTGAGTGGGGGGCAGGCTACACCTTC

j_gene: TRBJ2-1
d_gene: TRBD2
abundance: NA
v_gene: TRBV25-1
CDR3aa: CASSERRGGNEQFF
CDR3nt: TGTGCCAGCAGTGAGCGACGGGGGGGGAATGAGCAGTTCTTC

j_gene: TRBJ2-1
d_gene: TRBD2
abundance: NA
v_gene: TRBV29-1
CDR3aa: CSVEVTSGYNEQFF
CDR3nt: TGCAGCGTTGAAGTGACTAGCGGATACAATGAGCAGTTCTTC

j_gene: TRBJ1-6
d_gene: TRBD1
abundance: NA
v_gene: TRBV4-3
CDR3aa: CASSQDSGGDSPLHF
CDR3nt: TGCGCCAGCAGCCAAGATTCAGGGGGGGATTCACCCCTCCACTTT

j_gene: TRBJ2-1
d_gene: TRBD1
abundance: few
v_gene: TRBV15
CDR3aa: CATSSDRDWVFF
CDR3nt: TGTGCCACCAGCAGCGACAGGGATTGGGTGTTCTTC

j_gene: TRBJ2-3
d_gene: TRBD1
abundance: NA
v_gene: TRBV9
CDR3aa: CASSVARGLTDTQYF
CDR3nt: TGTGCCAGCAGCGTAGCCAGGGGGCTCACAGATACGCAGTATTTT

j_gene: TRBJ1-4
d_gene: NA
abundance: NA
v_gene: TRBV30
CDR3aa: CAWSHGRGNEKLFF
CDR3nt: TGTGCCTGGAGTCACGGCAGGGGCAATGAAAAACTGTTTTTT

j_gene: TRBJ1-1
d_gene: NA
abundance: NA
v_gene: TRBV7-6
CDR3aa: CASSLDRNTEAFF
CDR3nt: TGTGCCAGCAGCTTAGACAGGAACACTGAAGCTTTCTTT

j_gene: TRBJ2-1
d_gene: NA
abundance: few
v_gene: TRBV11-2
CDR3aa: CASSRRGGSDLEQFF
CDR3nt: TGTGCCAGCAGCCGACGCGGAGGGTCCGATTTAGAGCAGTTCTTC

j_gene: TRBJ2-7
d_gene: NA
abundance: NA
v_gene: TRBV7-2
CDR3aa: CASSLGGTARFGPTVEQYF
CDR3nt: TGTGCCAGCAGCTTAGGGGGGACTGCCCGCTTCGGCCCGACGGTCGAGCAGTACTTC

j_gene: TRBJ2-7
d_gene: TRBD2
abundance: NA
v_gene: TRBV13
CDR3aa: CASSFGGGSYEQYF
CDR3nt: TGTGCCAGCAGCTTTGGGGGGGGCTCCTACGAGCAGTACTTC

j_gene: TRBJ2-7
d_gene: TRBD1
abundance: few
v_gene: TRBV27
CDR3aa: CASSINRGGEQYF
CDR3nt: TGTGCCAGCAGCATAAACAGGGGCGGGGAGCAGTACTTC

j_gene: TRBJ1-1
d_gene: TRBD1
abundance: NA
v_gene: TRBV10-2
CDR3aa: CASSDFRDRLNTEAFF
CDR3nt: TGCGCCAGCAGTGATTTTAGGGACAGATTGAACACTGAAGCTTTCTTT

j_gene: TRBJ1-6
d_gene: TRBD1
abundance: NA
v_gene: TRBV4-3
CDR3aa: CASSQETTTGGRFNSPLHF
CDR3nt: TGCGCCAGCAGCCAAGAAACAACGACAGGGGGCAGATTTAATTCACCCCTCCACTTT

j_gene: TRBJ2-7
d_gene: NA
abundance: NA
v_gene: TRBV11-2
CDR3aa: CASRGALYEQYF
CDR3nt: TGTGCCAGCCGGGGGGCCTTATACGAGCAGTACTTC

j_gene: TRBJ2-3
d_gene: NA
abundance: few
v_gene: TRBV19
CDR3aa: CASKGTPADTQYF
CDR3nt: TGTGCCAGTAAGGGGACCCCAGCAGATACGCAGTATTTT

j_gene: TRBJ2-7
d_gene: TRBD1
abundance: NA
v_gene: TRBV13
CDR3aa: CASSPGQAYEQYF
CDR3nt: TGTGCCAGCAGCCCGGGACAGGCCTACGAGCAGTACTTC

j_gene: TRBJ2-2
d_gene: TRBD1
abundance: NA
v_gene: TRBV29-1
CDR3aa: CSVPTTDSDRVNTGELFF
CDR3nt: TGCAGCGTTCCTACTACCGATTCTGACAGGGTGAACACCGGGGAGCTGTTTTTT

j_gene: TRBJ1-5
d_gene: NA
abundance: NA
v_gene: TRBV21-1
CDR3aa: CASSKYGGESNQPQHF
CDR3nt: TGTGCCAGCAGCAAATATGGGGGCGAAAGCAATCAGCCCCAGCATTTT

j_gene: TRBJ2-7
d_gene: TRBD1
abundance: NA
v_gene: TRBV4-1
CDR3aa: CASSQDQTGAYEQYF
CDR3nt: TGCGCCAGCAGCCAAGATCAAACAGGGGCCTACGAGCAGTACTTC

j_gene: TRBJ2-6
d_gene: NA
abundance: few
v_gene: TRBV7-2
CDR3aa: CASTRSGLRVSGANVLTF
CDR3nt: TGTGCCAGCACCCGGAGCGGGCTTCGAGTTTCTGGGGCCAACGTCCTGACTTTC

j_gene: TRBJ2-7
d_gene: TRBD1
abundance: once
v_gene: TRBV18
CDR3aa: CASSIHQGDYEQYF
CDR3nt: TGTGCCAGCTCAATCCACCAGGGGGACTACGAGCAGTACTTC

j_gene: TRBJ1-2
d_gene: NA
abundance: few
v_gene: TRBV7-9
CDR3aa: CASSSQGISYGYTF
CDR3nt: TGTGCCAGCAGCAGCCAGGGTATCAGCTATGGCTACACCTTC

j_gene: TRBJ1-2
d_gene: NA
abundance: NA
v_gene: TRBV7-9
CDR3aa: CASSTDSTNYGYTF
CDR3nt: TGTGCCAGCAGCACCGACAGTACTAACTATGGCTACACCTTC

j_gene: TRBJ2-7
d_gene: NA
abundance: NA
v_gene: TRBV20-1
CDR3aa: CSATSGEQYF
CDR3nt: TGCAGTGCCACTTCCGGGGAGCAGTACTTC

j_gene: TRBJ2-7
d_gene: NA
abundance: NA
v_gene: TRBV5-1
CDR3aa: CASSLEGRGNYEQYF
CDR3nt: TGCGCCAGCAGCTTGGAGGGCAGGGGTAATTACGAGCAGTACTTC

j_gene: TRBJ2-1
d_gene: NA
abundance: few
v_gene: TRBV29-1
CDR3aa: CSVPSPNEQFF
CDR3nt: TGCAGCGTCCCCTCTCCCAATGAGCAGTTCTTC

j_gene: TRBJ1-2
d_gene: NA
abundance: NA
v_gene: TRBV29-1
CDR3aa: CSATTGMKGYTF
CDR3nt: TGCAGCGCAACGACAGGCATGAAAGGCTACACCTTC

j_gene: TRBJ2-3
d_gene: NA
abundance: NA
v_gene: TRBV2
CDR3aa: CASSEGQVADTQYF
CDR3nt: TGTGCCAGCAGCGAGGGGCAGGTCGCAGATACGCAGTATTTT

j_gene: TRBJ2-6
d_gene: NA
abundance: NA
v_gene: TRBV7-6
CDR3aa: CASSLRDSGANVLTF
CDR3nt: TGTGCCAGCAGCTTACGGGACTCTGGGGCCAACGTCCTGACTTTC

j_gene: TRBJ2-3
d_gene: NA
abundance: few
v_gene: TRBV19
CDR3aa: CASSIMASDTQYF
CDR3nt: TGTGCCAGTAGTATAATGGCTTCGGATACGCAGTATTTT

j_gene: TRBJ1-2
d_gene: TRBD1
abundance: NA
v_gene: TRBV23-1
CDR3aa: CASNRGQGARNYGYTF
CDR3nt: TGCGCCAGCAATCGAGGACAGGGGGCGAGAAACTATGGCTACACCTTC

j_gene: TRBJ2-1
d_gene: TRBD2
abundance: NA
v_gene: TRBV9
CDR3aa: CASSASGGARDEQFF
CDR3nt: TGTGCCAGCAGCGCTAGCGGGGGGGCAAGGGATGAGCAGTTCTTC

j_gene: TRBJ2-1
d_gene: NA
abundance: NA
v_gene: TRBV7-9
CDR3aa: CASSYRDGDNEQFF
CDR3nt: TGTGCCAGCAGCTACCGGGACGGTGACAATGAGCAGTTCTTC

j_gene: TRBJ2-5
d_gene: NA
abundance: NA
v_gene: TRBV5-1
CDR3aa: CASRYVETQYF
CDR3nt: TGCGCCAGCAGATATGTGGAGACCCAGTACTTC

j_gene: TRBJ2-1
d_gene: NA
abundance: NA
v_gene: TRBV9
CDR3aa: CASSVVAGVNEQFF
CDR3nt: TGTGCCAGCAGCGTAGTAGCTGGCGTCAATGAGCAGTTCTTC

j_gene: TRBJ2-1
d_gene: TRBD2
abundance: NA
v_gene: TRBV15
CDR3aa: CATSSGTSPSNEQFF
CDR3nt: TGTGCCACCAGCAGCGGGACTAGCCCCTCCAATGAGCAGTTCTTC

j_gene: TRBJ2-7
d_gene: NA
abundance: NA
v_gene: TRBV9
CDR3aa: CASSVDDTVYEQYF
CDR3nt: TGTGCCAGCAGCGTGGACGACACAGTCTACGAGCAGTACTTC

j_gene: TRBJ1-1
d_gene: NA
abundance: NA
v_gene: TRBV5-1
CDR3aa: CASSVTNHDGNTEAFF
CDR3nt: TGCGCCAGCAGCGTAACGAACCACGACGGGAACACTGAAGCTTTCTTT

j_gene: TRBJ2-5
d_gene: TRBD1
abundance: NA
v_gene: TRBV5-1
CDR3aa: CASSTKTGEETQYF
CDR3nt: TGCGCCAGCAGCACCAAGACAGGGGAAGAGACCCAGTACTTC

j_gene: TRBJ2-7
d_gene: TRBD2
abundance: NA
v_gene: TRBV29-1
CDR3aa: CSVVQASGGYEQYF
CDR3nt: TGCAGCGTTGTTCAGGCTAGCGGGGGTTACGAGCAGTACTTC

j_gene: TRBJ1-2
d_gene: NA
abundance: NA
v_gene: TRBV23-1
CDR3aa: CASSQSNSYGYTF
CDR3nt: TGCGCCAGCAGCCAATCGAACAGCTATGGCTACACCTTC

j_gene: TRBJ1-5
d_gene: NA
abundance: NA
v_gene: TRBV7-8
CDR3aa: CASSLMRQGGHINQPQHF
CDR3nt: TGTGCCAGCAGCTTAATGCGGCAGGGAGGGCATATCAATCAGCCCCAGCATTTT

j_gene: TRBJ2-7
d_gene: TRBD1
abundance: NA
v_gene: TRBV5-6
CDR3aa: CASSLARADRAYEQYF
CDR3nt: TGTGCCAGCAGCTTGGCCCGAGCGGACAGGGCCTACGAGCAGTACTTC

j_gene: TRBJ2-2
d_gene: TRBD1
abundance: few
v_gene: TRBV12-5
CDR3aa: CASGLMAGGPGELFF
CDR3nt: TGTGCTAGTGGTTTGATGGCAGGGGGCCCCGGGGAGCTGTTTTTT

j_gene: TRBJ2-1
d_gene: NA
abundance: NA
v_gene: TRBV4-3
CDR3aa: CASSQEIGIGVNEQFF
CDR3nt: TGCGCCAGCAGCCAAGAGATAGGGATCGGCGTTAATGAGCAGTTCTTC

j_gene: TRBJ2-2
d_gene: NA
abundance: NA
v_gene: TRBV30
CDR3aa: CAWSGGYTGELFF
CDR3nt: TGTGCCTGGAGTGGGGGTTACACCGGGGAGCTGTTTTTT

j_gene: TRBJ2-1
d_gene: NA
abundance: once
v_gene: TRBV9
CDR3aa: CASSVASNEQFF
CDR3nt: TGTGCCAGCAGCGTAGCTTCGAATGAGCAGTTCTTC

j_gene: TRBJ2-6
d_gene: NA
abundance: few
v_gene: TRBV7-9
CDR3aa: CASLASSGANVLTF
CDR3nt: TGTGCCAGCCTCGCCTCCTCTGGGGCCAACGTCCTGACTTTC

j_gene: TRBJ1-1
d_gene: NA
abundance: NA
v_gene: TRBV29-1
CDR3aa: CSVGDEAFF
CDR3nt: TGCAGCGTTGGGGATGAAGCTTTCTTT

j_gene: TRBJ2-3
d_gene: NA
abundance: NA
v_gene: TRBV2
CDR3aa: CASSELPETRDTQYF
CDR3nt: TGTGCCAGCAGTGAACTCCCCGAGACTAGAGATACGCAGTATTTT

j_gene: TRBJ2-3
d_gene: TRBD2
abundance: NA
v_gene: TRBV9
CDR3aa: CASSVKRGALTDTQYF
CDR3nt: TGTGCCAGCAGCGTAAAGCGGGGGGCTCTCACAGATACGCAGTATTTT

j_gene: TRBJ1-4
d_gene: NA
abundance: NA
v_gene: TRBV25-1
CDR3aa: CASSSDIKRSPNEKLFF
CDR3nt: TGTGCCAGCAGCTCAGACATAAAGAGGAGCCCGAATGAAAAACTGTTTTTT